A selection of T cell receptor beta chains follows, all from one sample in a study of PD-L1 blockade in urothelial cancer. The data were produced by immunoSEQ multiplex PCR, yet TCRdb's version contains in-frame clones alone and is incomplete. The sample holds some 77,000 clones; roughly 87% are singletons and the top ten take over 5%. The sequencing used PBMCs, collected around atezolizumab (anti-PD-L1) treatment. These receptors originate from a woman aged 70-85 years with urothelial cancer. Both conserved end residues are part of each CDR3. D genes are given only for firm matches. The size entry is marked missing in some rows and otherwise reads once, few, many or a size class.

size	J	D	V	length	CDR3	DNA
.	TRBJ2-5	TRBD2	TRBV5-8	15	CASSGLAGGPETQYF	TGTGCCAGCAGCGGACTAGCGGGAGGGCCAGAGACCCAGTACTTC
once	TRBJ1-2	TRBD1	TRBV7-9	12	CASSATGDGYTF	TGTGCCAGCAGCGCAACAGGGGATGGCTACACCTTC
.	TRBJ2-7	TRBD1	TRBV18	15	CASSASGTGPYEQYF	TGTGCCAGCTCGGCGTCCGGGACAGGGCCCTACGAGCAGTACTTC
few	TRBJ2-1	.	TRBV5-1	12	CASSSWPNEQFF	TGCGCCAGCAGCTCTTGGCCCAATGAGCAGTTCTTC
.	TRBJ1-2	TRBD1	TRBV19	16	CASTPRQGAWDYGYTF	TGTGCCAGTACTCCACGACAGGGGGCGTGGGACTATGGCTACACCTTC
.	TRBJ1-4	.	TRBV2	14	CASSSGGAEEKLFF	TGTGCCAGCAGTTCCGGAGGGGCTGAGGAAAAACTGTTTTTT
.	TRBJ2-7	TRBD2	TRBV28	19	CASSSRTSGRTSGIYEQYF	TGTGCCAGCAGTTCCCGGACTAGCGGGAGGACCTCCGGCATCTACGAGCAGTACTTC
.	TRBJ1-4	.	TRBV18	14	CASSQDIVNEKLFF	TGTGCCAGCTCACAGGACATAGTTAATGAAAAACTGTTTTTT
.	TRBJ2-3	.	TRBV10-2	19	CASSESEGSGWKITDTQYF	TGCGCCAGCAGTGAGTCGGAGGGCTCTGGATGGAAAATCACAGATACGCAGTATTTT
.	TRBJ1-5	.	TRBV7-9	14	CASSTSGNSQPQHF	TGTGCCAGCAGCACATCCGGGAATTCCCAGCCCCAGCATTTT
.	TRBJ1-6	TRBD1	TRBV18	15	CASSRETGVNSPLHF	TGTGCCAGTTCGAGGGAGACAGGGGTCAATTCACCCCTCCACTTT
.	TRBJ1-1	TRBD1	TRBV6-5	16	CASSYSNRGGNTEAFF	TGTGCCAGCAGTTACTCGAACAGGGGAGGAAACACTGAAGCTTTCTTT
few	TRBJ2-7	TRBD1	TRBV25-1	14	CASSGWTGGYEQYF	TGTGCCAGCAGTGGGTGGACAGGGGGCTACGAGCAGTACTTC
.	TRBJ1-2	TRBD1	TRBV10-2	13	CASSDRTGDGYTF	TGCGCCAGCAGTGACAGGACAGGTGATGGCTACACCTTC
.	TRBJ1-1	.	TRBV4-3	15	CASSQDLRGYTEAFF	TGCGCCAGCAGCCAAGACCTCCGGGGATACACTGAAGCTTTCTTT
.	TRBJ2-7	TRBD2	TRBV6-1	13	CASKGLAGYEQYF	TGTGCCAGCAAGGGACTAGCGGGTTACGAGCAGTACTTC
.	TRBJ2-7	TRBD1	TRBV6-6	15	CASSRTGTGYYEQYF	TGTGCCAGCAGTCGGACCGGGACAGGGTACTACGAGCAGTACTTC
.	TRBJ2-2	TRBD1	TRBV27	14	CASSPGQLAGELFF	TGTGCCAGTAGTCCGGGACAGCTCGCCGGGGAGCTGTTTTTT
.	TRBJ1-4	TRBD1	TRBV10-3	13	CAISESMDRVLFF	TGTGCCATCAGTGAGTCGATGGACAGGGTTCTGTTTTTT
.	TRBJ2-3	TRBD2	TRBV7-3	16	CASSLSPGTSPDTQYF	TGTGCCAGCAGCTTATCGCCCGGGACTAGTCCAGATACGCAGTATTTT
.	TRBJ2-7	TRBD1	TRBV6-1	15	CASSEVGTGRYEQYF	TGTGCCAGCAGTGAAGTAGGGACAGGGCGCTACGAGCAGTACTTC
.	TRBJ1-1	.	TRBV7-3	13	CASSLNGNTEAFF	TGTGCCAGCAGCTTAAACGGGAACACTGAAGCTTTCTTT
.	TRBJ2-3	.	TRBV11-2	16	CASSSSNSPTTDTQYF	TGTGCCAGCAGCTCCTCCAACAGTCCTACCACAGATACGCAGTATTTT
.	TRBJ2-1	.	TRBV7-2	14	CASSFDSGYNEQFF	TGTGCCAGCAGCTTCGATAGCGGCTACAATGAGCAGTTCTTC
.	TRBJ2-5	TRBD1	TRBV5-1	15	CASSLFGTVQETQYF	TGCGCCAGCAGCTTATTTGGGACAGTACAAGAGACCCAGTACTTC
few	TRBJ2-7	.	TRBV5-1	11	CASSSEYEQYF	TGCGCCAGCAGCTCGGAGTACGAGCAGTACTTC
.	TRBJ1-1	TRBD1	TRBV7-9	16	CASSRLGQGMNTEAFF	TGTGCCAGCAGCCGTCTGGGACAGGGGATGAACACTGAAGCTTTCTTT
.	TRBJ1-5	.	TRBV5-5	13	CASSFQGDQPQHF	TGTGCCAGCAGCTTTCAAGGGGATCAGCCCCAGCATTTT
.	TRBJ1-5	TRBD1	TRBV5-5	17	CASSLAPGTGYNQPQHF	TGTGCCAGCAGCTTGGCGCCCGGGACAGGGTATAATCAGCCCCAGCATTTT
few	TRBJ2-3	TRBD1	TRBV11-3	15	CASSLQGARSDTQYF	TGTGCCAGCAGCTTACAGGGGGCGCGGTCAGATACGCAGTATTTT
.	TRBJ1-4	TRBD1	TRBV6-6	16	CASSSHIGTGNEKLFF	TGTGCCAGCAGTTCTCATATCGGGACAGGGAATGAAAAACTGTTTTTT
.	TRBJ1-2	.	TRBV7-9	13	CASSLDPGQGYTF	TGTGCCAGCAGCTTGGACCCCGGACAAGGCTACACCTTC
.	TRBJ2-1	TRBD2	TRBV10-1	16	CASSSQRENAYNEQFF	TGCGCCAGCAGTTCCCAGCGGGAAAACGCCTACAATGAGCAGTTCTTC
once	TRBJ1-3	TRBD1	TRBV4-2	16	CASSQHPTGDGNTIYF	TGTGCCAGCAGCCAACACCCGACAGGGGATGGAAACACCATATATTTT
.	TRBJ2-5	TRBD1	TRBV10-3	15	CAIREGTGATETQYF	TGTGCCATCAGAGAAGGGACAGGGGCCACGGAGACCCAGTACTTC
once	TRBJ2-3	TRBD2	TRBV13	15	CASSRGTSHTDTQYF	TGTGCCAGCAGCAGAGGGACTAGCCACACAGATACGCAGTATTTT
.	TRBJ1-5	.	TRBV14	13	CASSSQETGPQHF	TGTGCCAGCAGCTCCCAAGAGACGGGACCCCAGCATTTT
.	TRBJ2-1	.	TRBV1	14	CTSSKGGGGNEQFF	TGCACCAGCAGCAAGGGGGGGGGAGGCAATGAGCAGTTCTTC
.	TRBJ2-1	TRBD2	TRBV11-2	19	CASSRQRALAGGSRDEQFF	TGTGCCAGCAGCAGGCAGAGAGCGCTAGCGGGGGGGTCTCGCGATGAGCAGTTCTTC
few	TRBJ2-5	.	TRBV7-2	13	CASSFPSQETQYF	TGTGCCAGCAGCTTCCCCAGCCAAGAGACCCAGTACTTC
.	TRBJ2-7	TRBD2	TRBV6-1	17	CASSGSAGGLGAYEQYF	TGTGCCAGCAGTGGGTCAGCGGGAGGGCTAGGGGCCTACGAGCAGTACTTC
.	TRBJ2-1	TRBD2	TRBV30	14	CALGTSGRGNEQFF	TGTGCCTTAGGGACTAGCGGGAGGGGCAATGAGCAGTTCTTC
.	TRBJ2-5	.	TRBV18	14	CASSPQIAEETQYF	TGTGCCAGCTCACCACAGATAGCGGAAGAGACCCAGTACTTC
.	TRBJ2-3	TRBD1	TRBV6-1	15	CASSEWDRETDTQYF	TGTGCCAGCAGTGAATGGGACAGGGAGACAGATACGCAGTATTTT
.	TRBJ1-3	.	TRBV7-2	15	CASSLADQGGGTIYF	TGTGCCAGCAGCTTAGCGGATCAGGGTGGCGGCACCATATATTTT